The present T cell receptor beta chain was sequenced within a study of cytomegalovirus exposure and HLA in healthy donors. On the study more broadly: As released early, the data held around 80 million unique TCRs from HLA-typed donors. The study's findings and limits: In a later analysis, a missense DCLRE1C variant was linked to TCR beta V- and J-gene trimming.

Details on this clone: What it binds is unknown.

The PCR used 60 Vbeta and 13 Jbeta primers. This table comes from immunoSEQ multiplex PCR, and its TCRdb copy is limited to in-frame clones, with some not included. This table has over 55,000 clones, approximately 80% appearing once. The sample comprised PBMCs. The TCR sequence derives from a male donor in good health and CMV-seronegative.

CDR3 DNA: TGTGCCAGCAGCTCCCAGCCGGAGCGGGGCTACGAGCAGTACTTC. It is translated as CASSSQPERGYEQYF. This chain links TRBV7-2 with TRBJ2-7; 7 positions agree with TRBD2. Trimming cost V 4 bases and J 3 bases; bases outside gene matches: 9. This CDR3 region has 15 residues. Per the germline V gene, CDR1 is SGHTA and CDR2 is FQGNSA.